This T cell receptor beta chain was found in a study of regulatory T cells in long-lasting Graves disease. Across the study: For under 3 months, newly diagnosed Graves' patients had been taking antithyroid drugs. General observations from the study: Repertoires from persistent disease leaned toward TRBV28, TRBJ1-2 and TRBJ2-5.

The V and J ends lost 7 bases and 0 bases respectively, with 10 bases between them. CDR3 size: 15 residues. Germline-derived CDR1 and CDR2 are SEHNR and FQNEAQ (reference sequence). Arm-PCR with iRepertoire HTBI primers amplified the CDR3 regions for these TCR beta libraries. MiXCR, applied by TCRdb to the multiplex PCR reads, yields one record per CDR3 protein. The top ten hold 16% of the sample, which has 400,000 to 500,000 distinct CDR3 sequences, more than 12% seen once. Time point in this sample: newly diagnosed GD, antithyroid drugs for less than 3 months. The TCR library was made from RNA extracted from PBMCs. Per American Thyroid Association guidelines, Graves' disease was diagnosed. Many counts were recorded for this clonotype. Its antigen is unknown. In addition, the sample was reused for a study of T cells in Graves' hyperthyroidism and ophthalmopathy. That source reports: Exclusion criteria comprised uncontrolled infection, other autoimmune disease, pregnancy or lactation.

Here the sequenced sample was peripheral blood mononuclear cells (PBMCs), taken at new diagnosis, from a patient treated with antithyroid drugs. The chain is built from TRBV7-9 and TRBJ2-6; D is ambiguous. The receptor's source is a woman aged 25 to 39 with Graves disease. The CDR3 region has the DNA TGTGCCAGCACTGTCTGGGGCTCTGGGGCCAACGTCCTGACTTTC. It translates to CASTVWGSGANVLTF.